Sequencing of this T cell receptor (beta chain) was carried out in a study of blood T cells in healthy people across ages. Trimming cost V 2 bases and J 7 bases, with 15 bases left between them. The germline gives CDR1 DFQATT, CDR2 SNEGSKA (reference sequence). The CDR3 covers 14 residues. This clonotype has only a few counts. Antigen: not known. Donors gave about 10 milliliters of peripheral blood apiece. Alongside a J-beta primer mix, a sample-barcoded 5' primer served in a second PCR lasting roughly 6 to 11 cycles. TCRdb used MiXCR to reprocess the 5' RACE reads, holding one entry per CDR3 protein. Of around 1,500,000 distinct CDR3 sequences in the sample, around 42% are singletons; the top ten hold approximately 7.9%. Notes on the study in general: Researchers deemed the diversity estimates from one million T cells underestimates.

Specimen: blood. This chain links TRBV20-1 with TRBJ1-5; D might be TRBD1 (6 bases). This clonotype originated in a young woman in good health. CDR3 sequence reads: CSARTDTGAQPQHF. The CDR3 DNA sequence: TGCAGTGCTAGAACAGATACGGGGGCACAGCCCCAGCATTTT.